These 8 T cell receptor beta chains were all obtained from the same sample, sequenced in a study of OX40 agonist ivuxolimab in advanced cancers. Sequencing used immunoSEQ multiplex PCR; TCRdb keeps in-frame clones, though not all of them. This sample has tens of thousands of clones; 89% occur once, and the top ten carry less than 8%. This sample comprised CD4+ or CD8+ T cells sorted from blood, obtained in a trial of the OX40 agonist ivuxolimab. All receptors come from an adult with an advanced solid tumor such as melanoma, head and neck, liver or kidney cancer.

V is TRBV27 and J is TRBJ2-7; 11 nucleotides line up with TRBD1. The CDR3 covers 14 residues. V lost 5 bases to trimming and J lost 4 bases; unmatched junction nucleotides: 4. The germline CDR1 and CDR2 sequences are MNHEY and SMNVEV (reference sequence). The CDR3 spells CASSLRDRGYEQYF. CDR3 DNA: TGTGCCAGCAGTCTGCGGGACAGGGGGTACGAGCAGTACTTC.

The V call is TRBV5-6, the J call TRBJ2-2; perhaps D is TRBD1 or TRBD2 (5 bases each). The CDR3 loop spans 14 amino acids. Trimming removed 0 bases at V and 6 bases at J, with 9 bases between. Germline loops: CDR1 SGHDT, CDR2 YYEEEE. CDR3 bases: TGTGCCAGCAGCTTGGGAGGGGTGGCCGGGGAGCTGTTTTTT. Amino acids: CASSLGGVAGELFF.

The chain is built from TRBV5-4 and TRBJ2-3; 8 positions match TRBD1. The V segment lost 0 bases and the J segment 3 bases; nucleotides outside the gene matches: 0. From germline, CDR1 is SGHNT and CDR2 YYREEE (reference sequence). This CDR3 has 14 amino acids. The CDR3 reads CASSLDRGTDTQYF. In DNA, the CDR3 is TGTGCCAGCAGCTTGGACAGGGGGACAGATACGCAGTATTTT.

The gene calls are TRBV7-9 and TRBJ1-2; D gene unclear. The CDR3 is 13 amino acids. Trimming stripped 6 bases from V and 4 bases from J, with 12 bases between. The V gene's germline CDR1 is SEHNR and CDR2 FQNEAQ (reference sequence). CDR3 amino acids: CASRAQDFYGYTF. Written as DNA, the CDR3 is TGTGCCAGCAGAGCCCAGGATTTCTATGGCTACACCTTC.

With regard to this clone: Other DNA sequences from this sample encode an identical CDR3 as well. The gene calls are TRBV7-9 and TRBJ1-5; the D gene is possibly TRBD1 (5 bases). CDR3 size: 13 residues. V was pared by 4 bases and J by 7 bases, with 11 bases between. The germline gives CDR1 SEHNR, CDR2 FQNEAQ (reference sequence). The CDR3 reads CASSSGPGQPQHF. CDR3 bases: TGTGCCAGCAGCTCAGGGCCCGGGCAGCCCCAGCATTTT.

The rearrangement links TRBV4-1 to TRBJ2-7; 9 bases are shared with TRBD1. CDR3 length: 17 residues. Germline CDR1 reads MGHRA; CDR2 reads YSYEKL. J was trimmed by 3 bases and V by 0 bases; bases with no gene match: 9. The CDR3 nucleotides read TGCGCCAGCAGCCAAGAAGGTTCCCGACAGGGGGTCTACGAGCAGTACGTC. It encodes CASSQEGSRQGVYEQYV.

CDR3 DNA sequence: TGTGCCAGCAGCCCGAACGGGGAAACAACTGGCTACACCTTC. The encoded protein is CASSPNGETTGYTF. The chain links TRBV7-9 to TRBJ1-2; D is undetermined. The CDR3 is made up of 14 amino acids. CDR1 and CDR2 (germline): SEHNR, FQNEAQ (reference sequence). Between the trimmed V and J ends, which lost 5 bases and 7 bases, there was a span of 17 bases.

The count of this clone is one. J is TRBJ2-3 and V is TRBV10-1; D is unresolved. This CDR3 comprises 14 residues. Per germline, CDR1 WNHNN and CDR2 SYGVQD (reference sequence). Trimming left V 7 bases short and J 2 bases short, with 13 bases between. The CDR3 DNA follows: TGCGCCAGCACAGCAGAGCCATTCACAGATACGCAGTATTTT. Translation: CASTAEPFTDTQYF.